Listed here is a single T cell receptor beta chain. Its antigen is as yet unknown. The protocol was immunoSEQ multiplex PCR, while the TCRdb copy is restricted to in-frame clones and leaves out a portion. Here the sample spans around 1.9 million clones, 90% to 95% being singletons. This sample was taken from a study of shared clonotypes between healthy human individuals. Study as a whole: The plates for each donor numbered three CD4 naive, three CD4 memory, two CD8 naive and one CD8 memory. Points from the study as a whole: In contrast to clonotypes shared by all four donors, non-shared clonotypes had lower generation probabilities.

V lost 1 base to trimming and J lost 5 bases, with 11 bases between them. The CDR3 runs 14 residues. Germline V gene sequence: CDR1 MNHNS, CDR2 SASEGT. Naive CD8 isolation took CD45RO-negative cells positively selected for CCR7 and excluded terminally differentiated effector memory CD45RA+ cells. Donors comprised healthy HIV-negative adults lacking recent acute infections or vaccinations. This rearrangement joins TRBV6-1 to TRBJ2-5; D may be TRBD2 (6 bases). The sequence was collected from a young man in good health. Some clones in this sample may be carry-over from other donors' samples. The sample taken for sequencing was naive CD8+ T cells from PBMCs. This CDR3 is CASSEGGEEETQYF. The DNA for the CDR3 is TGTGCCAGCAGTGAAGGGGGGGAAGAGGAGACCCAGTACTTC.